Sequencing of this T cell receptor beta chain was carried out in a study of Ad26.COV2.S vaccination and SARS-CoV-2 variants. The V end lost 6 bases, the J end lost 1 base, and 10 bases lay between the germline ends. Germline V gene lookup returns CDR1 MNHEY and CDR2 SVGAGI. The CDR3 extends over 13 amino acids. Sequencing was performed with immunoSEQ multiplex PCR; in TCRdb, only in-frame clones are kept and a portion is missing. The table records roughly 350,000 clones, 88% of them present only once. The treatment: some 20 received Ad26.COV2.S at low or high dose, single or two shots; several received placebo; per-sample allocation not given. Following the first vaccine or placebo injection, samples were taken on day 63.

The chain is built from TRBV6-5 and TRBJ2-7; no reliable D call. Sequenced material: peripheral blood, taken in a trial of Ad26.COV2.S vaccine versus placebo. This TCR came from a person between 18 and 65 years old who received the Ad26.COV2.S COVID-19 vaccine or a placebo. The CDR3 region has the DNA TGTGCCAGCAGGGGTTCGCGGTCCTACGAGCAGTACTTC. This sequence encodes CASRGSRSYEQYF.